Listed here is a single T cell receptor (beta chain). No count is given, but going by its frequency this clonotype is medium-sized (0.01 to 0.1%). Its antigen is currently not known. The entry originates in a study of diagnostic markers for celiac disease (dated by TCRdb to the early 2020s). The sequencer listed for this sample is Illumina MiSeq. TCRdb reprocessed the reads, so every CDR3 protein sequence counts as one entry and DNA is not shown. The sample table includes roughly 1,400 distinct CDR3 sequences. Together, the top ten hold around 13% of the sample. The CDR3, from cysteine to phenylalanine, totals 14 residues. No DNA is recorded. Taken from the germline V gene (reference sequence), the CDR1 and CDR2 loops are DFQATT and SNEGSKA.

Recombination linked TRBV20-1 to TRBJ2-5; the TCRdb D gene call, TRBD2, has no DNA to confirm it. Sequenced input: either unsorted cells or a sorted T cell fraction (not recorded which). This sequence originates from a human donor. This table probably holds off-target reads from a library built for another chain. The CDR3 protein is CSVPAGSGQETQYF.